The rows below give T cell receptor beta chains drawn from one sample of a study of a mutant IDH1 vaccine in newly diagnosed glioma. The antigens of these receptors remain unknown. Libraries were prepared by immunoSEQ multiplex PCR; TCRdb keeps only in-frame clonotypes and omits some of them. The sample lists about 66,000 clones, roughly 80% occurring once. The sample consisted of PBMCs, taken from a glioma patient whose treatment included an IDH1 peptide vaccine. The source of these receptors is a woman aged 50 to 65 with glioma. The CDR3 runs from the conserved cysteine through the conserved F or W. The D gene is left open where the match is weak. Clone size is not always given. Where it is, it says once, few, many or a class for expanded clones.

size | D | J | V | DNA | CDR3
. | . | TRBJ1-5 | TRBV15 | TGTGCCACCAGCCTTGGAGGGGCCGCGGGATATCAGCCCCAGCATTTT | CATSLGGAAGYQPQHF
. | . | TRBJ2-2 | TRBV14 | TGTGCCAGCAGCCGTCACTTCAGTGCCGGGGAGCTGTTTTTT | CASSRHFSAGELFF
few | TRBD1 | TRBJ1-2 | TRBV5-5 | TGTGCCAGCAGCTCGGAGGGACAGGGACCCTATGGCTACACCTTC | CASSSEGQGPYGYTF
. | . | TRBJ2-7 | TRBV5-4 | TGTGCCAGCAGCTTGGCGGGCAGCTACGAGCAGTACTTC | CASSLAGSYEQYF
. | TRBD1 | TRBJ2-7 | TRBV10-1 | TGCGCCAGCATTAGACCGGGACAGGGGATTTCCTACGAGCAGTACTTC | CASIRPGQGISYEQYF
. | . | TRBJ1-1 | TRBV7-3 | TGTGCCAGCAGCTTAAGGGGGCCCCAGGGCACTGAAGCTTTCTTT | CASSLRGPQGTEAFF
. | . | TRBJ1-5 | TRBV19 | TGTGCCAGTGTTGGCAGGGGAGATAGGGCCCAGCATTTT | CASVGRGDRAQHF
. | . | TRBJ1-1 | TRBV5-1 | TGCGCCAGCAGGGACGGGGGGAACACTGAAGCTTTCTTT | CASRDGGNTEAFF
. | . | TRBJ1-1 | TRBV6-5 | TGTGCCAGCAGTTACGGAATGGGGATAAACACTGAAGCTTTCTTT | CASSYGMGINTEAFF
. | . | TRBJ1-4 | TRBV30 | TGTGCCTTTGGGCTTGCAACTAATGAAAAACTGTTTTTT | CAFGLATNEKLFF
. | . | TRBJ2-1 | TRBV5-8 | TGTGCCAGCAGCCTGGGGGCGAGCTCCTACAATGAGCAGTTCTTC | CASSLGASSYNEQFF
once | . | TRBJ2-7 | TRBV7-2 | TGTGCCAGCAGCTTAGGGGCCATACCCTCCTACGAGCAGTACTTC | CASSLGAIPSYEQYF
. | TRBD1 | TRBJ1-4 | TRBV6-5 | TGTGCCAGCAGTGCCGGGACAGGGATTGAAAAACTGTTTTTT | CASSAGTGIEKLFF
. | TRBD2 | TRBJ2-3 | TRBV11-3 | TGTGCCAGCAGCTTGCGCGGGGGGGTAGCAGATACGCAGTATTTT | CASSLRGGVADTQYF
. | . | TRBJ2-3 | TRBV9 | TGTGCCAGCAGCGTTGGGTCCTTAAGCGGAGATACGCAGTATTTT | CASSVGSLSGDTQYF
once | . | TRBJ1-4 | TRBV5-6 | TGTGCCAGCACCTCGGCGACTTCGAGAACAACTAATGAAAAACTGTTTTTT | CASTSATSRTTNEKLFF
few | TRBD1 | TRBJ1-5 | TRBV7-8 | TGTGCCAGCGCGGGGACAGGGCTATATCAGCCCCAGCATTTT | CASAGTGLYQPQHF
few | . | TRBJ1-1 | TRBV2 | TGTGCCAGCAGAGACGTGGGAATAAACACTGAAGCTTTCTTT | CASRDVGINTEAFF
. | . | TRBJ1-6 | TRBV29-1 | TGCAGCGTGGGGGACGGGAATAATTCACCCCTCCACTTT | CSVGDGNNSPLHF